This T cell receptor beta chain appears in the sequencing data of a study of T-cell memory formation after mild COVID-19. From 5'RACE with constant-segment primers came TCR alpha and TCR beta cDNA libraries that carried sample barcodes and UMIs. TCRdb ran MiXCR on the 5' RACE reads and lists one entry per CDR3 protein. The sample shows 450,000 or so distinct CDR3 sequences, about 23% of them seen only once. V gave up 5 bases and J gave up 2 bases; unmatched junction bases: 8. The CDR3 totals 15 residues. Germline V CDR1 and CDR2: MNHEY, SMNVEV (reference sequence). The clonotype comes from an adult woman who had mild COVID-19 (a few samples of this study predate the infection). Cell type and time point are not known. The specimen sequenced was PBMCs or a T cell subset sorted from them (not recorded which). The chain combines TRBV27 with TRBJ1-2, with 7 bases fitting TRBD1. The CDR3 nucleotides are TGTGCCAGCAGTCCACAGGGGAAAAAGAACTATGGCTACACCTTC. This gives the protein CASSPQGKKNYGYTF.